Shown below are 4 T cell receptor beta chains from a single sample sequenced in a study of blood T cell repertoires in COVID-19. Generated by immunoSEQ multiplex PCR, the TCRdb table keeps only in-frame clones and is missing some. This sample yields roughly 99,000 clones, of which around nine tenths are seen a single time; around 1.9% belongs to the top ten. The sequencing input was peripheral blood. The origin of the receptors is a man in his forties or fifties with COVID-19, enrolled during active disease.

The V and J genes are TRBV27 and TRBJ2-7; TRBD1 is a possible D gene (5 bases). The CDR3 covers 15 residues. Per the germline V gene, CDR1 is MNHEY and CDR2 is SMNVEV (reference sequence). V was clipped by 3 bases and J by 6 bases, with 18 bases between them. The DNA of the CDR3 is TGTGCCAGCAGTTTCCAGGCCGCCAGGGTCGGCGAGCAGTACTTC. It yields the protein CASSFQAARVGEQYF.

The chain joins TRBV9 to TRBJ2-2; TRBD1 might be the D (6 bases). V shed 0 bases and J shed 1 base, with 10 bases lying between them. CDR1 and CDR2 from the germline V gene are SGDLS and YYNGEE. CDR3 length: 16 residues. CDR3 loop: CASSVVGAGNTGELFF. DNA for the CDR3: TGTGCCAGCAGCGTAGTGGGGGCAGGGAACACCGGGGAGCTGTTTTTT.

V usage is TRBV2 and J usage is TRBJ1-2; no clear D. Germline-derived CDR1 and CDR2 are SNHLY and FYNNEI. Trimming removed 6 bases from V and 7 bases from J, with 21 bases in between. The CDR3 is 15 amino acids. CDR3 bases: TGTGCCAGCAGCCCTCACTCCTCACTAGAAGGTGGCTACACCTTC. Translated: CASSPHSSLEGGYTF.

This chain uses TRBV11-2 with TRBJ1-1, with D perhaps TRBD1 (6 bases). V dropped 1 base and J dropped 0 bases, with 9 bases sitting between them. The CDR3 has 15 amino acids. The germline V gene has CDR1 SGHAT and CDR2 FQNNGV. This CDR3 is CASSLVGGLNTEAFF. The CDR3, as DNA: TGTGCCAGCAGCTTAGTGGGGGGGCTGAACACTGAAGCTTTCTTT.